What follows are 7 T cell receptor beta chains derived from one specimen sequenced in a study of T and B cells in COVID-19 patients. Multiplex PCR with BIOMED2 TRB-A/B primer pools amplified TRB rearrangements. TCRdb processed the multiplex PCR reads anew with MiXCR; each CDR3 protein has one entry. The sample includes under 13,000 distinct CDR3 sequences, 30% of them seen just once. TRB was amplified from about 260-540 ng of blood genomic DNA. The sequenced material came from blood. The receptors were gathered from a human donor with active COVID-19.

This clonotype has just a few counts. This CDR3 reads CASTVSGGSDTQYF. CDR3 sequence (DNA): TGTGCCAGCACCGTTTCCGGGGGATCAGATACGCAGTATTTT. This chain uses TRBV6-2 or TRBV6-3 with TRBJ2-3; D may be TRBD2 (6 bases). V dropped 7 bases and J dropped 4 bases, with 15 bases sitting between them. The germline V gene encodes CDR1 MNHEY and CDR2 SVGEGT. The CDR3 has 14 amino acids.

This clonotype has more than one count but fewer than ten. This rearrangement joins TRBV12-3 or TRBV12-4 to TRBJ2-2; 7 bases agree with TRBD2. The CDR3 extends over 15 amino acids. With 5 bases clipped from V and 5 bases from J, the junction kept 8 bases outside the gene matches. The CDR3 bases are TGTGCCAGCAGTCCTCTAGCGGCCGGTACCGGGGAGCTGTTTTTT. Its translation is CASSPLAAGTGELFF.

This clonotype was counted a few times. The chain employs TRBV18 and TRBJ1-1; 9 bases fit TRBD1. Germline CDR1 KGHSH, CDR2 LQKENI. J lost 5 bases, V lost 2 bases, and 9 bases had no gene match. CDR3 size: 16 residues. Here the CDR3 DNA reads TGTGCCAGCTCACCAAAACAGGGGGCAAGTGGAACTGAAGCTTTCTTT. This sequence encodes CASSPKQGASGTEAFF.

This clonotype was counted a few times. This chain joins TRBV6-1 and TRBJ2-4, with TRBD2 matching over 10 bases. Germline assignment: CDR1 MNHNS and CDR2 SASEGT. With V trimmed by 1 base and J by 9 bases, 12 bases remained unmatched. CDR3 length: 17 residues. For the CDR3, the DNA is TGTGCCAGCAGTGAAGGGTTAGCTAGCGGGGGCGGGGGCATTCAGTACTTC. It codes for CASSEGLASGGGGIQYF.

This clonotype is judged medium-sized. The chain recombines TRBV30 with TRBJ2-7; D gene ambiguous. The V gene lost 3 bases and the J gene lost 6 bases, with 6 bases spanning the gap. The CDR3 loop spans 10 amino acids. The germline V gene has CDR1 GTSNPN and CDR2 SVGIG (reference sequence). In DNA, the CDR3 is TGTGCCTGGAGCGCGCGCGAGCAGTACTTC. Translating it yields CAWSAREQYF. Full variable domain (outside the CDR3, taken from reference TRBV30 and TRBJ2-7): SQTIHQWPATLVQPVGSPLSLECTVEGTSNPNLYWYRQAAGRGLQLLFYSVGIGQISSEVPQNLSASRPQDRQFILSSKKLLLSDSGFYLCAWSAREQYFGPGTRLTVT.

The rearrangement uses TRBV6-5 and TRBJ2-5, with a possible D match to TRBD2 (5 bases). Germline values: CDR1 MNHEY, CDR2 SVGAGI. Trimming shortened V by 5 bases and J by 7 bases, and 14 bases separated the two germline ends. The CDR3 extends over 13 amino acids. The DNA for the CDR3 is TGTGCCAGCAGTGCCCCGGGGTCGGGGACCCAGTACTTC. Residues: CASSAPGSGTQYF.

The chain employs TRBV18 and TRBJ1-1; D remains unclear. The V gene's germline CDR1 is KGHSH and CDR2 LQKENI. The CDR3 runs to 14 residues. V lost 3 bases, J lost 6 bases, and 14 bases lay in between. The DNA of the CDR3 is TGTGCCAGCTCACCTCTTCCCCCGAGAGCTGAAGCTTTCTTT. Translated: CASSPLPPRAEAFF.